This record looks at one TCR beta chain sequence and its context. Its antigen is still unknown. This specimen comes from a study of cytomegalovirus exposure and HLA in healthy donors. Study-level points and caveats: When analyzed later, the rates of TCR association showed variation by HLA locus, with DRB1 the most and HLA-C the fewest. Reportedly, a later analysis found an Asian-associated ancestry cluster had fewer N-insertions than the roughly 700-donor mean.

The PCR made use of 60 Vbeta and 13 Jbeta primers. Sequencing was performed with immunoSEQ multiplex PCR; in TCRdb, only in-frame clones are kept and a portion is missing. In the table there are over 100,000 clones, roughly 9.6% of which are singletons. Sequencing used PBMCs. The receptor's source is a woman in her thirties or forties in good health and CMV-seropositive.

CDR3 region: CASSLTQAGGPTDTQYF. CDR3 sequence (DNA): TGTGCCAGCAGCCTTACCCAAGCGGGGGGGCCGACAGATACGCAGTATTTT. V usage is TRBV5-6 and J usage is TRBJ2-3, with TRBD2 matching over 10 bases. With V trimmed by 4 bases and J by 3 bases, 11 bases remained unmatched. The CDR3 consists of 17 residues. Looked up from germline, CDR1 is SGHDT and CDR2 is YYEEEE. Using reference TRBV5-6 and TRBJ2-3 for the parts outside the CDR3, the full variable domain is DAGVTQSPTHLIKTRGQQVTLRCSPKSGHDTVSWYQQALGQGPQFIFQYYEEEERQRGNFPDRFSGHQFPNYSSELNVNALLLGDSALYLCASSLTQAGGPTDTQYFGPGTRLTVL.